Below, one T cell receptor (beta chain) is given with its context. What it binds is not known. The entry originates in a study of T cell repertoires in cytomegalovirus infection. Study-wide context: Public TCR beta signatures indicated both CMV infection and matching HLA type.

Broader study findings: The cumulative frequency of public TCR beta families distinguished individuals who carried CMV together with the relevant HLA. CMV-specific TCR beta clonotypes restricted by HLA-C dominated the ex vivo response.

Germline CDR1 reads MDHEN; CDR2 reads SYDVKM. This CDR3 is built from 16 residues. V was shortened by 6 bases and J by 11 bases, with 26 bases between the two germline ends. TCRdb reprocessed the reads via MiXCR and lists one record per CDR3 protein. Altogether 250,000 to 300,000 distinct CDR3 sequences are present, 20% to 30% being singletons, with the ten largest covering more than 11%. The sequence was obtained from a human donor in good health (CMV status not recorded). Some clones in this sample may be carry-over from other donors' samples. This chain joins TRBV28 and TRBJ2-1; perhaps TRBD2 as D (5 bases). Sequencing was done on a sample of PBMCs. CDR3 nucleotide sequence: TGTGCCAGCAGGGGTACGGATGAGGGATTTCTGTTTAAGCAGTTCTTC. Its translation: CASRGTDEGFLFKQFF.